A single sample is the source of the 17 T cell receptor beta chains below, sequenced in a study of CD8+ T cells in alopecia areata. cDNA reverse transcribed from extracted RNA served as the sequencing template. This table comes from immunoSEQ multiplex PCR, and its TCRdb copy is limited to in-frame clones, with some not included. Counted here are under 250,000 clones, under 60% occurring once; the ten biggest clones make up 1.5% to 2%. Treatment described: oral pan-JAK inhibitor, 5-10 mg twice daily. The input for sequencing was CD4+ T cells sorted from blood, taken at week 4, from a patient treated with tofacitinib. The receptors were gathered from a human donor with alopecia areata.

The rearrangement links TRBV15 to TRBJ1-2; D is ambiguous. The length of the CDR3 is 13 residues. Trimming pared 3 bases from V and 7 bases from J, leaving 12 bases between. Germline CDR1 reads LNHNV; CDR2 reads YYDKDF (reference sequence). The CDR3 spells CATSRELASGYTF. DNA for the CDR3: TGTGCCACCAGCAGGGAGTTGGCTTCTGGCTACACCTTC.

The chain combines TRBV6-1 with TRBJ2-6, with 11 bases lining up with TRBD2. This CDR3 is built from 19 residues. Germline trimming cut 4 bases from V and 2 bases from J; bases unmatched to any gene: 10. In germline, CDR1 is MNHNS, CDR2 SASEGT. The CDR3, as DNA: TGTGCCAGCAGTGGTCTAGCGGGGGGCCTAAATACTGGGGCCAACGTCCTGACTTTC. Protein product: CASSGLAGGLNTGANVLTF.

This clone was observed many times. The chain links TRBV5-1 to TRBJ2-1, with TRBD2 matching 10 bases. The CDR3 contains 18 residues. Losses at the gene ends were 1 base for V and 0 bases for J; bases not matched to a gene: 7. Germline V gene lookup returns CDR1 SGHRS and CDR2 YFSETQ. CDR3 DNA sequence: TGCGCCAGCAGCTTGCGTAGCGGGGGGCCGAGCTCCTACAATGAGCAGTTCTTC. This codes for CASSLRSGGPSSYNEQFF.

V and J are TRBV5-1 and TRBJ1-4; 9 bases align to TRBD1. Germline V gene sequence: CDR1 SGHRS, CDR2 YFSETQ. The CDR3 spans 14 residues. The junction had 4 bases not matched to a gene; V was cut back by 3 bases and J by 7 bases. As DNA, the CDR3 is TGCGCCAGCAGCTGGGACAGGGAAGGTGAAAAACTGTTTTTT. Encoded protein: CASSWDREGEKLFF.

This clone is judged medium-sized. This sequence joins TRBV10-3 and TRBJ1-2; 7 bases line up with TRBD1. The CDR3 is made up of 12 amino acids. Germline CDR1 reads ENHRY; CDR2 reads SYGVKD. J was trimmed by 8 bases and V by 3 bases; bases with no gene match: 3. The CDR3 nucleotides are TGTGCCATCAGTGACAGGGGGGAAGGCTACACCTTC. Its protein product is CAISDRGEGYTF.

The chain couples TRBV2 to TRBJ2-2; weak D call: TRBD1 (6 bases). The CDR3 consists of 14 residues. Trimming pared 7 bases from V and 4 bases from J, leaving 13 bases between. Germline V gives CDR1 SNHLY, CDR2 FYNNEI. CDR3 bases: TGTGCCAGCATGCCGGGACACCTCACCGGGGAGCTGTTTTTT. Residues: CASMPGHLTGELFF.

The chain uses TRBV10-3 and TRBJ2-3, with D unresolved. The CDR3 covers 13 residues. Deletions cut 10 bases from V and 4 bases from J, with 15 bases between. Germline V lookup: CDR1 ENHRY, CDR2 SYGVKD. CDR3 sequence (DNA): TGTGCCAGCCAACCGGCAGGTCCAGATACGCAGTATTTT. Translated, it gives CASQPAGPDTQYF.

CDR3 nucleotides: TGTGCTAGTGCTACTCTCGTGACAGGGCCCTATGGCTACACCTTC. Protein sequence: CASATLVTGPYGYTF. The chain combines TRBV12-5 with TRBJ1-2; 7 bases line up with TRBD1. Germline V CDR1 and CDR2: LGHNT, FRNRAP. After removal of 7 bases from V and 4 bases from J, the junction contained 12 bases not matched to a gene. CDR3 length equals 15 residues.

This clone came up a few times. CDR3 in amino acids: CSVTGVYPANTGELFF. For the CDR3, the DNA is TGCAGCGTGACAGGGGTTTATCCGGCGAACACCGGGGAGCTGTTTTTT. The rearrangement uses TRBV29-1 and TRBJ2-2; 8 bases agree with TRBD1. Germline V gene data show CDR1 as SQVTM and CDR2 as ANQGSEA. Germline trimming cut 6 bases from V and 0 bases from J; bases unmatched to any gene: 9. The CDR3 runs to 16 residues.

The gene calls are TRBV7-2 and TRBJ1-1; the D gene is possibly TRBD1 (5 bases). Trimming took 5 bases from V and 3 from J, leaving 13 bases between them. CDR1 is SGHTA, CDR2 FQGNSA, per germline. The CDR3 is 14 amino acids. CDR3 loop: CASSGRGADTEAFF. Here the CDR3 DNA reads TGTGCCAGCAGCGGCCGAGGGGCGGACACTGAAGCTTTCTTT. Full variable domain (outside the CDR3, taken from reference TRBV7-2 and TRBJ1-1): GAGVSQSPSNKVTEKGKDVELRCDPISGHTALYWYRQSLGQGLEFLIYFQGNSAPDKSGLPSDRFSAERTGGSVSTLTIQRTQQEDSAVYLCASSGRGADTEAFFGQGTRLTVV.

The chain employs TRBV6-1 and TRBJ1-2; TRBD1 agrees at 8 bases. Per the germline V gene, CDR1 is MNHNS and CDR2 is SASEGT. This CDR3 has 16 amino acids. The trim removed 3 bases at V and 2 bases at J, leaving 8 bases unmatched. The CDR3: CASSDATGGINYGYTF. CDR3 nucleotide sequence: TGTGCCAGCAGTGATGCCACAGGGGGGATCAACTATGGCTACACCTTC.

The rearrangement joins TRBV5-6 to TRBJ2-7; 9 bases match TRBD1. Unmatched junction bases numbered 6, after V lost 2 bases and J lost 3 bases. There are 15 residues in the CDR3. Germline CDR1 reads SGHDT; CDR2 reads YYEEEE. The CDR3 nucleotides read TGTGCCAGCAGCTTCCCGGGACAGGGAGGCTACGAGCAGTACTTC. Translating it yields CASSFPGQGGYEQYF.

The CDR3 DNA reads TGCGCCAGCAGCGCCGACAGGGGGCTATACGAGCAGTACTTC. Amino acid sequence: CASSADRGLYEQYF. This chain connects TRBV5-1 to TRBJ2-7, with TRBD1 identical over 10 bases. J gave up 4 bases and V 4 bases, and 5 bases lay outside the gene matches. The CDR3 length is 14 residues. In germline, CDR1 is SGHRS, CDR2 YFSETQ.

The chain recombines TRBV29-1 with TRBJ1-5; D is unresolved. Per germline, CDR1 SQVTM and CDR2 ANQGSEA. V gave up 6 bases and J gave up 0 bases, with 12 bases separating them. CDR3 size: 14 residues. CDR3 loop: CSVVTKDSNQPQHF. The CDR3, as DNA: TGCAGCGTGGTTACCAAGGATAGCAATCAGCCCCAGCATTTT.

The sample holds a few counts of this clone. The chain joins TRBV7-8 to TRBJ2-7, with a possible D match to TRBD1 (5 bases). Trimming cost V 1 base and J 3 bases, with 7 bases left between them. The CDR3 is made up of 13 amino acids. Germline lookup yields CDR1 SGHVS and CDR2 FQNEAQ. CDR3 protein: CASSLDTGYEQYF. The CDR3, as DNA: TGTGCCAGCAGCTTAGACACAGGCTACGAGCAGTACTTC.

This chain connects TRBV6-6 to TRBJ1-6, with D possibly matching TRBD1 (6 bases). The CDR3 spans 15 residues. Trimming stripped 6 bases from V and 5 bases from J, with 14 bases between. Germline CDR1 is MNHNY and CDR2 is SVGAGI (reference sequence). CDR3 loop: CASRSGGGNNSPLHF. In DNA, the CDR3 is TGTGCCAGCAGAAGCGGGGGCGGTAATAATTCACCCCTCCACTTT.

Here the CDR3 reads CASTRAGTSYEQYF. In DNA form, the CDR3 reads TGTGCCAGCACCCGAGCGGGGACCTCCTACGAGCAGTACTTC. The chain joins TRBV6-1 to TRBJ2-7; 7 nucleotides align to TRBD2. This CDR3 contains 14 residues. Germline values: CDR1 MNHNS, CDR2 SASEGT. V lost 7 bases and J lost 0; bases outside the gene matches: 6.